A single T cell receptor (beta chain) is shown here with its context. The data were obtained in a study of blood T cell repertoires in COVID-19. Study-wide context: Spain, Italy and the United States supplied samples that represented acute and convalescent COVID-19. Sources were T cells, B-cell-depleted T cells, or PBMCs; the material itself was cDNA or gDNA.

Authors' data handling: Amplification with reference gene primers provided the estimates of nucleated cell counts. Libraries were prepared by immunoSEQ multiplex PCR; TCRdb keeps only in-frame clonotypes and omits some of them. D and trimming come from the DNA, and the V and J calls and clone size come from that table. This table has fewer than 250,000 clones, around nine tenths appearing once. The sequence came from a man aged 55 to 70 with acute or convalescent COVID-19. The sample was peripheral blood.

The CDR3 bases are TGTGCCAGCAGCTTGCCCGGGACAGGGGATTCACCCCTCCACTTT. Protein product: CASSLPGTGDSPLHF. The chain carries TRBV5-6 and TRBJ1-6; 10 bases agree with TRBD1. Germline values: CDR1 SGHDT, CDR2 YYEEEE. The length of the CDR3 is 15 residues. Germline trimming cut 1 base from V and 8 bases from J; bases unmatched to any gene: 3.